The clone carrying this TCR beta chain was detected once. The target antigen is unknown. This record comes from a study of cytomegalovirus exposure and HLA in healthy donors. Findings and caveats of the study: Association of about 17,000 TCR beta sequences with HLA alleles was found at 0.05 false discovery rate in a later analysis. In presence/absence analyses, roughly uniform sequencing depth across donors was assumed. The authors excluded some V segments, including TRBV6-2 and TRBV6-3, as indistinguishable. Later analysis placed DRB1 highest and HLA-C lowest in TCR association rates, which differed by HLA locus.

CDR3 length equals 15 residues. CDR1 is SGHTA and CDR2 is FQGTGA in the germline V gene. Researchers ran the PCR with 60 Vbeta and 13 Jbeta primers. Profiling relied on immunoSEQ multiplex PCR, and the TCRdb table lists in-frame clones only, not all of them. The repertoire has 83,000 or so clones, 81% of them found once; the top ten carry around 1.9%. The origin of this receptor is a woman in her thirties in good health and CMV-seronegative. The sample was PBMCs. The chain employs TRBV7-3 and TRBJ2-5; 11 nucleotides match TRBD2. The J call is uncertain, as TRBJ2-7 better fits the DNA end. CDR3 residues: CASSPGTSGAYEQYF. The CDR3 nucleotides read TGTGCCAGCAGCCCTGGGACTAGCGGAGCCTACGAGCAGTACTTC.